One sample yielded the 15 T cell receptor beta chains listed below, sequenced in a study of regulatory T cells in long-lasting Graves disease. Time point described: persistent/refractory GD, antithyroid drugs over 5 years with positive TRAb. Extracted PBMC RNA gave rise to the TCR library. Libraries of TCR beta came from iRepertoire HTBI primers plus Arm-PCR of CDR3 regions. TCRdb itself ran the multiplex PCR reads through MiXCR, one entry per CDR3 protein. This sample carries 650,000 to 850,000 distinct CDR3 sequences, around 30% of them seen once, and the ten largest clones take under 50%. The sequenced sample was peripheral blood mononuclear cells (PBMCs), obtained when the disease was refractory, from a patient treated with antithyroid drugs. The source is a female donor with Graves disease.

This clonotype was found a few times. The genes are TRBV11-2 and TRBJ2-5; 9 positions agree with TRBD1. Germline CDR1 reads SGHAT; CDR2 reads FQNNGV. J lost 6 bases, V lost 5 bases, and 4 bases had no gene match. CDR3 length: 13 amino acids. The CDR3 loop reads CASSRDRVQTQYF. The CDR3 DNA is TGTGCCAGCAGCCGGGACAGGGTACAGACCCAGTACTTC.

This clonotype was detected many times. The chain links TRBV2 to TRBJ1-4; D remains ambiguous. Trimming pared 7 bases from V and 10 bases from J, leaving 13 bases between. CDR1 and CDR2 from the germline V gene are SNHLY and FYNNEI. CDR3 length: 12 amino acids. As DNA, the CDR3 is TGTGCCAGCACCGGCGGCGGACGAAAACTGTTTTTT. Protein sequence: CASTGGGRKLFF.

The rearrangement uses TRBV6-1 and TRBJ1-2; D gene unclear. Trimming left V 6 bases short and J 3 bases short, with 14 bases between. Germline V gene lookup returns CDR1 MNHNS and CDR2 SASEGT. The CDR3 runs 14 residues. CDR3 DNA sequence: TGTGCCAGCAGCCAAAGTCCCTACTACTATGGCTACACCTTC. Translation: CASSQSPYYYGYTF.

This clonotype turned up a few times. V usage is TRBV6-1 and J usage is TRBJ2-7; D ambiguous. Trimming took off 3 bases at V and 2 bases at J, with 8 bases between the two ends. The CDR3 is 13 residues long. CDR1 and CDR2 (germline): MNHNS, SASEGT. The CDR3 coding sequence is TGTGCCAGCAGTGAGGCTCATCCCTACGAGCAGTACTTC. The encoded protein is CASSEAHPYEQYF.

The genes are TRBV5-1 and TRBJ1-4, with unresolved D. Germline CDR1 SGHRS, CDR2 YFSETQ. V lost 6 bases to trimming and J lost 0 bases, with 12 bases between them. This CDR3 has 15 amino acids. CDR3 region: CASTEGQATNEKLFF. DNA of the CDR3: TGCGCCAGCACCGAAGGGCAGGCAACTAATGAAAAACTGTTTTTT.

This sequence joins TRBV12-3 or TRBV12-4 and TRBJ2-2; TRBD2 matches 16 bases. Trimming at V came to 4 bases and at J to 7 bases, leaving 6 bases not matched to a gene. The CDR3 spans 17 residues. CDR3 loop: CASSSGTSGRAVGELFF. CDR3 coding DNA: TGTGCCAGCAGTTCGGGGACTAGCGGGAGGGCCGTCGGGGAGCTGTTTTTT.

The chain links TRBV3-1 to TRBJ1-2; 8 nucleotides align to TRBD1. There are 12 residues in the CDR3. The germline V gene has CDR1 LGHDT and CDR2 YNNKEL (reference sequence). V dropped 1 base and J dropped 8; count of bases not matched to a gene: 0. The CDR3 region is CASSQGTGGYTF. CDR3 sequence (DNA): TGTGCCAGCAGCCAAGGGACAGGGGGCTACACCTTC.

This chain uses TRBV16 with TRBJ1-5; D unresolved. Trimming cost V 2 bases and J 5 bases, with 7 bases left between them. In germline, CDR1 is KGHSY, CDR2 FQNENV. The CDR3 spans 13 residues. CDR3 in DNA: TGTGCCAGCAGCCAAGAGTTTGATCAGCCCCAGCATTTT. Amino acid sequence: CASSQEFDQPQHF.

This clonotype has a count of ten or more. This chain uses TRBV2 with TRBJ1-1, with D uncertain. V was pared by 6 bases and J by 1 base, with 12 bases between. This CDR3 comprises 14 residues. CDR1 SNHLY and CDR2 FYNNEI come from the germline V gene. Written as DNA, the CDR3 is TGTGCCAGCAGACCAGTCCGGGGGAACACTGAAGCTTTCTTT. It codes for CASRPVRGNTEAFF. Full variable domain (rest looked up from reference TRBV2 and TRBJ1-1): EPEVTQTPSHQVTQMGQEVILRCVPISNHLYFYWYRQILGQKVEFLVSFYNNEISEKSEIFDDQFSVERPDGSNFTLKIRSTKLEDSAMYFCASRPVRGNTEAFFGQGTRLTVV.

The V call is TRBV11-2, the J call TRBJ2-7; 10 bases map to TRBD1. V trimming: 1 base; J trimming: 4 bases; junction bases outside the gene matches: 10. CDR1 is SGHAT and CDR2 is FQNNGV in the germline V gene. CDR3 length: 17 residues. The CDR3 nucleotides read TGTGCCAGCAGCTTAGTCTCCTACGACAGGGGGCGATACGAGCAGTACTTC. Translation gives CASSLVSYDRGRYEQYF.

This chain links TRBV5-1 with TRBJ1-4; maybe TRBD1 (6 bases). The germline CDR1 and CDR2 sequences are SGHRS and YFSETQ. The V and J ends lost 3 bases and 5 bases respectively, with 14 bases between them. This CDR3 is built from 15 residues. The CDR3 DNA is TGCGCCAGCAGCTCCGCAGGGGAACCAAATGAAAAACTGTTTTTT. As protein: CASSSAGEPNEKLFF.

The rearrangement links TRBV28 to TRBJ1-3, with TRBD1 as a possible D gene (5 bases). V lost 8 bases and J lost 1, with 15 bases in between. The V gene's germline CDR1 is MDHEN and CDR2 SYDVKM. This CDR3 comprises 15 residues. For the CDR3, the DNA is TGTGCCAGCCGGAAATGGGGGGGTTCTGGAAACACCATATATTTT. Its protein product is CASRKWGGSGNTIYF.

This CDR3 reads CASSPRLAGELSYEQYF. Here the CDR3 DNA reads TGTGCCAGCAGCCCCCGACTAGCGGGGGAGCTCTCCTACGAGCAGTACTTC. This rearrangement joins TRBV7-9 to TRBJ2-7; 12 bases are shared with TRBD2. Trimming removed 5 bases from V and 0 bases from J; junction bases left unmatched: 8. Germline-derived CDR1 and CDR2 are SEHNR and FQNEAQ (reference sequence). The CDR3 totals 17 residues. Full variable domain (remainder filled in from reference TRBV7-9 and TRBJ2-7): DTGVSQNPRHKITKRGQNVTFRCDPISEHNRLYWYRQTLGQGPEFLTYFQNEAQLEKSRLLSDRFSAERPKGSFSTLEIQRTEQGDSAMYLCASSPRLAGELSYEQYFGPGTRLTVT.

In regard to this clonotype: The junction and the germline gene differ at one end; a read error may be behind it. The V gene is TRBV5-8, the J gene TRBJ1-4; no definite D call. CDR1 is SGHTS and CDR2 is YDEGEE in the germline V gene. The CDR3 length is 18 residues. For the CDR3, the DNA is TGTGCCAGCAGCTTGTCTTTTTTCCGGGATGCAACTAATGAAAAACTGCTTTTT. Translating it yields CASSLSFFRDATNEKLLF.

The chain carries TRBV19 and TRBJ1-5; weak D call: TRBD1 (6 bases). Germline V gene sequence: CDR1 LNHDA, CDR2 SQIVND (reference sequence). Trimming cost V 7 bases and J 6 bases, with 22 bases left between them. The CDR3 totals 16 residues. The CDR3 loop reads CASTPTPGTKGQPQHF. DNA for the CDR3: TGTGCCAGTACCCCTACGCCCGGGACAAAGGGTCAGCCCCAGCATTTT.